Presented here are 18 T cell receptor beta chains from one specimen sequenced in a study of patients and donors after allogeneic stem cell transplantation. TCRdb re-called the RT-PCR reads through MiXCR, storing one row per CDR3 protein. The sample consists of some 960,000 distinct CDR3 sequences, 15% to 20% of them appearing once. Sequenced input: blood, either unsorted or a sorted T cell fraction (not recorded which). The receptors were sampled from a human donor who was either an allogeneic HSCT recipient or a stem cell or donor lymphocyte infusion donor (not recorded which). It is not recorded whose cells these are; they may come from a transplant donor.

This clonotype has more than one count but fewer than ten. The rearrangement joins TRBV4-1 to TRBJ2-5, with TRBD2 matching 12 bases. Trimming removed 0 bases from V and 4 bases from J; junction bases left unmatched: 3. CDR1 and CDR2 from the germline V gene are MGHRA and YSYEKL. The CDR3 loop spans 16 amino acids. The CDR3 nucleotides read TGCGCCAGCAGCCAAGATCGACTAGCGGGGGCAGAGACCCAGTACTTC. This translates into CASSQDRLAGAETQYF.

This clonotype was seen more than once but under ten times. V usage is TRBV5-4 and J usage is TRBJ2-3, with 9 positions matching TRBD2. The ends lost 4 bases at V and 5 bases at J; junction bases unmatched: 11. The CDR3 is made up of 16 amino acids. Germline-derived CDR1 and CDR2 are SGHNT and YYREEE (reference sequence). The CDR3 DNA is TGTGCCAGCAGCACGGGAGGCGGGGGGGCTGGAGATACGCAGTATTTT. Translating gives CASSTGGGGAGDTQYF.

This clonotype was picked up a small number of times. This sequence joins TRBV5-5 and TRBJ2-7, with D possibly matching TRBD1 (6 bases). The germline V gene has CDR1 SGHKS and CDR2 YYEKEE (reference sequence). The length of the CDR3 is 14 residues. The V gene lost 2 bases and the J gene lost 0 bases, with 9 bases spanning the gap. CDR3 region: CASSFAGDSYEQYF. The CDR3 DNA is TGTGCCAGCAGCTTCGCAGGGGACTCCTACGAGCAGTACTTC.

This sequence joins TRBV7-9 and TRBJ2-7; 9 bases are a match to TRBD2. V was clipped by 5 bases and J by 5 bases; unmatched bases: 13. The CDR3 has 16 amino acids. Germline values: CDR1 SEHNR, CDR2 FQNEAQ (reference sequence). Here the CDR3 reads CASSLLRSGRSDEQYF. In DNA form, the CDR3 reads TGTGCCAGCAGCCTCCTTAGGAGCGGGAGGTCGGACGAGCAGTACTTC.

The chain has TRBV7-3 and TRBJ2-1, with 9 nucleotides matching TRBD1. V trimming: 0 bases; J trimming: 8 bases; junction bases outside the gene matches: 11. Germline V CDR1 and CDR2: SGHTA, FQGTGA. This CDR3 spans 17 amino acids. CDR3 nucleotides: TGTGCCAGCAGCTTAACGACCCCAGGGACAGGGCTGGATGAGCAGTTCTTC. Translation: CASSLTTPGTGLDEQFF.

This clonotype came up many times. This chain joins TRBV7-8 and TRBJ2-7, with D possibly TRBD1 on 6 matching bases. Germline lookup yields CDR1 SGHVS and CDR2 FQNEAQ. V lost 6 bases and J 3 bases, leaving 9 bases between the germline ends. The CDR3 runs to 12 residues. The CDR3: CASSKDSYEQYF. In DNA form, the CDR3 reads TGTGCCAGCAGTAAGGACAGCTACGAGCAGTACTTC. Full variable domain (missing parts from reference TRBV7-8 and TRBJ2-7): GAGVSQSPRYKVAKRGQDVALRCDPISGHVSLFWYQQALGQGPEFLTYFQNEAQLDKSGLPSDRFFAERPEGSVSTLKIQRTQQEDSAVYLCASSKDSYEQYFGPGTRLTVT.

The V call is TRBV6-1, the J call TRBJ1-2; a possible D gene is TRBD1 (5 bases). Per germline, CDR1 MNHNS and CDR2 SASEGT. V lost 5 bases, J lost 0 bases, and 16 bases lay in between. This CDR3 is built from 16 residues. As DNA, the CDR3 is TGTGCCAGCAGTAGACCGACCGGGGGAGCTAACTATGGCTACACCTTC. This translates into CASSRPTGGANYGYTF.

There are a few counts of this clonotype. V is TRBV5-5 and J is TRBJ1-1, with D unclear. The V gene's germline CDR1 is SGHKS and CDR2 YYEKEE (reference sequence). CDR3 length equals 12 residues. V was clipped by 6 bases and J by 0 bases, with 6 bases between them. The CDR3 spells CASTHMNTEAFF. CDR3 nucleotide sequence: TGTGCCAGCACCCACATGAACACTGAAGCTTTCTTT.

Ten or more counts support this clonotype. The V and J genes are TRBV6-5 and TRBJ2-1; D remains unclear. The CDR3 loop spans 12 amino acids. Trimming removed 3 bases at V and 7 bases at J, with 7 bases between. The germline gives CDR1 MNHEY, CDR2 SVGAGI. The CDR3 coding sequence is TGTGCCAGCAGTTATCCCGGGAATGAGCAGTTCTTC. It codes for CASSYPGNEQFF.

The chain employs TRBV5-1 and TRBJ2-1; TRBD2 agrees at 15 bases. V was pared by 0 bases and J by 3 bases, with 7 bases of the junction left unmatched. Germline V gene data show CDR1 as SGHRS and CDR2 as YFSETQ. The CDR3 consists of 19 residues. The DNA of the CDR3 is TGCGCCAGCAGCTTGGGGACTAGCGGGGGGGCCTGGGACTACAATGAGCAGTTCTTC. Amino acids: CASSLGTSGGAWDYNEQFF.

The chain has TRBV3-1 and TRBJ2-7; 9 nucleotides align to TRBD2. J gave up 7 bases and V 3 bases, and 7 bases lay outside the gene matches. CDR3 length: 14 amino acids. Looked up from germline, CDR1 is LGHDT and CDR2 is YNNKEL (reference sequence). The CDR3 protein is CASSHGGRAGEQYF. As DNA, the CDR3 is TGTGCCAGCAGCCACGGCGGGAGGGCCGGAGAGCAGTACTTC.

This chain joins TRBV20-1 and TRBJ2-7; 7 bases align to TRBD1. Germline lookup yields CDR1 DFQATT and CDR2 SNEGSKA (reference sequence). Trimming cost V 4 bases and J 7 bases; bases outside gene matches: 10. The length of the CDR3 is 13 residues. The CDR3 nucleotides are TGCAGTGCTACCGGACAGGAGTCTCGGGAGCAGTACTTC. Protein: CSATGQESREQYF.

V and J are TRBV10-3 and TRBJ1-1, with D possibly matching TRBD1 (5 bases). Germline loops: CDR1 ENHRY, CDR2 SYGVKD. V lost 3 bases, J lost 4 bases, and 15 bases lay in between. This CDR3 has 15 residues. The CDR3 region is CAISDRRQPGTEAFF. The CDR3 bases are TGTGCCATCAGTGACAGACGACAGCCTGGCACTGAAGCTTTCTTT.

The chain has TRBV6-6 and TRBJ2-7, with D perhaps being TRBD1 or TRBD2 (6 bases each). This CDR3 region has 13 residues. Germline V gene data show CDR1 as MNHNY and CDR2 as SVGAGI (reference sequence). V was cut by 5 bases and J by 2 bases, with 10 bases left in between. CDR3 amino acids: CASSTGAAYEQYF. CDR3 bases: TGTGCCAGCAGTACGGGGGCGGCCTACGAGCAGTACTTC.

For this clonotype: A much larger clone differs from this one at a single base, so this may be a read error. The genes are TRBV2 and TRBJ1-5; 8 positions match TRBD1. The CDR3 has 15 residues. The trim removed 7 bases at V and 0 bases at J, leaving 5 bases unmatched. In germline, CDR1 is SNHLY, CDR2 FYNNEI. CDR3 amino acids: CASTVTGDSNQPQHF. The DNA of the CDR3 is TGTGCCAGCACCGTGACAGGGGATAGCAATCAGCCCCAGCATTTT.

V and J are TRBV7-9 and TRBJ2-7; D gene unclear. The CDR3 runs to 15 residues. Between the trimmed V and J ends, which lost 3 bases and 1 base, there was a span of 13 bases. CDR1 SEHNR and CDR2 FQNEAQ come from the germline V gene (reference sequence). The CDR3 spells CASSFIAKRSYEQYF. CDR3 DNA sequence: TGTGCCAGCAGCTTTATCGCGAAGCGTTCCTACGAGCAGTACTTC. The full variable domain, rest sourced from reference TRBV7-9 and TRBJ2-7, is DTGVSQNPRHKITKRGQNVTFRCDPISEHNRLYWYRQTLGQGPEFLTYFQNEAQLEKSRLLSDRFSAERPKGSFSTLEIQRTEQGDSAMYLCASSFIAKRSYEQYFGPGTRLTVT.

Of note for this clonotype: One end of the junction fails to match germline, which may point to a read error. The V gene is TRBV9, the J gene TRBJ2-2, with D possibly being TRBD2 (5 bases). The CDR3 runs to 15 residues. Germline V gene sequence: CDR1 SGDLS, CDR2 YYNGEE. The chain's CDR3 is CASSVSGRTDGEPFF. CDR3 DNA: TGTGCCAGCAGCGTATCGGGCAGGACTGACGGGGAGCCGTTTTTT.

This rearrangement joins TRBV11-1 to TRBJ1-6; no reliable D call. Germline CDR1 and CDR2: SGHAT and FQDESV (reference sequence). The V gene lost 2 bases and the J gene lost 11 bases, with 28 bases spanning the gap. This CDR3 is built from 19 residues. The CDR3 sequence: CASSLIPAWAGPRNPPLHF. The CDR3 DNA reads as TGTGCCAGCAGCTTAATACCGGCTTGGGCAGGTCCAAGGAATCCACCCCTCCACTTT.